The 20 T cell receptor beta chains listed next were all sequenced from one sample in a study of identical twins (dated by TCRdb to 2015 to 2016). Library method: 5' RACE. The sequencer listed for this sample is Illumina HiSeq 2000. TCRdb reprocessing: public reads trimmed at Q25 with fastp, clones called with MiXCR, in-frame beta chains kept. Entries that share a CDR3 protein sequence are merged under the most common genes and DNA. The sample contains around 960,000 distinct CDR3 sequences, 9% to 15% of them found a single time. Jointly, the top ten make up about 1.6% of the sample. These data were also filed under a second study, of yellow fever vaccine responses in identical twins.

The sample comprised PBMCs. These receptors were obtained from a woman aged 18 to 35 in good health.

This clonotype showed up just a few times. This chain uses TRBV12-3 or TRBV12-4 with TRBJ2-7; the D gene could be TRBD1 or TRBD2 (6 bases each). The ends were cut back, 5 bases at V and 6 bases at J, with 17 bases in the middle. The CDR3 consists of 14 residues. Here the CDR3 DNA reads TGTGCCAGCAGTCTCGGCGGAGGGGGGTTCGAGCAGTACTTC. It translates to CASSLGGGGFEQYF.

This clonotype occurred a few times. This chain connects TRBV9 to TRBJ2-2; a weak D match, TRBD1 (5 bases). This CDR3 is 17 amino acids long. Germline V gene data show CDR1 as SGDLS and CDR2 as YYNGEE. Trimming shortened V by 1 base and J by 3 bases, and 16 bases separated the two germline ends. The CDR3 bases are TGTGCCAGCAGCGTAAAATCCCAGGGCACCGACACCGGGGAGCTGTTTTTT. Amino acids: CASSVKSQGTDTGELFF.

This clonotype was found a few times. The rearrangement joins TRBV3-1 to TRBJ2-3; weak D call: TRBD2 (6 bases). CDR3 length: 18 residues. CDR1 and CDR2 (germline): LGHDT, YNNKEL (reference sequence). V lost 4 bases, J lost 3 bases, and 23 bases lay in between. This chain's CDR3 is CASSPHRLVTFRTDTQYF. The CDR3 coding sequence is TGTGCCAGCAGCCCCCACCGACTAGTAACGTTTCGAACAGATACGCAGTATTTT.

This clonotype showed up many times. The DNA of the CDR3 is TGCGCCAGCAGCTCATCCGTGTGGGACAAAGCTGAGCAGTTCTTC. It yields the protein CASSSSVWDKAEQFF. The V call is TRBV5-1, the J call TRBJ2-1, with D possibly matching TRBD1 (6 bases). CDR1 is SGHRS and CDR2 is YFSETQ in the germline V gene. The CDR3 is 15 amino acids. Trimming took off 3 bases at V and 9 bases at J, with 19 bases between the two ends.

This clonotype was recorded a few times. This sequence joins TRBV6-5 and TRBJ2-7, with D possibly being TRBD1 (5 bases). The germline gives CDR1 MNHEY, CDR2 SVGAGI. The CDR3 runs to 15 residues. The ends were cut back, 2 bases at V and 4 bases at J, with 15 bases in the middle. CDR3 sequence reads: CASSYLRQGGYEQYF. The CDR3 nucleotides read TGTGCCAGCAGTTACCTTCGGCAGGGTGGGTACGAGCAGTACTTC.

This clonotype was seen a handful of times. The chain is built from TRBV10-3 and TRBJ1-1; D perhaps matches TRBD1 (5 bases). Germline assignment: CDR1 ENHRY and CDR2 SYGVKD. The CDR3 length is 15 residues. V was cut by 0 bases and J by 5 bases, with 13 bases left in between. This CDR3 is CAISESGQGYTEAFF. The CDR3 region has the DNA TGTGCCATCAGTGAGTCCGGGCAGGGTTATACTGAAGCTTTCTTT.

In its sample, this clonotype was seen a few times. This chain connects TRBV5-1 to TRBJ2-7; D unclear. CDR1 SGHRS and CDR2 YFSETQ come from the germline V gene. The CDR3 spans 10 residues. Trimming removed 3 bases from V and 4 bases from J, with 2 bases in between. CDR3 nucleotides: TGCGCCAGCAGCTGGTACGAGCAGTACTTC. This encodes CASSWYEQYF.

This clonotype has at least ten counts. The V gene is TRBV3-1, the J gene TRBJ1-5, with D unclear. Germline lookup yields CDR1 LGHDT and CDR2 YNNKEL (reference sequence). CDR3 length: 15 amino acids. The ends were cut back, 0 bases at V and 3 bases at J, with 9 bases in the middle. CDR3: CASSQDTGFNQPQHF. The CDR3 DNA sequence: TGTGCCAGCAGCCAAGATACGGGGTTCAATCAGCCCCAGCATTTT.

This clonotype was seen a few times. The DNA for the CDR3 is TGTGCCAGCAGCTTAGGGGGTGCCGGGCAGCAGTTCTTC. It translates to CASSLGGAGQQFF. The chain links TRBV11-1 to TRBJ2-1; D is unclear. Per germline, CDR1 SGHAT and CDR2 FQDESV (reference sequence). Trimming left V 1 base short and J 11 bases short, with 12 bases between. The CDR3 covers 13 residues.

This chain links TRBV24-1 with TRBJ1-2; 8 bases are shared with TRBD1. Looked up from germline, CDR1 is KGHDR and CDR2 is SFDVKD. J was trimmed by 6 bases and V by 5 bases; bases with no gene match: 4. The CDR3 consists of 13 residues. CDR3 DNA sequence: TGTGCCACCAGTGCGACAGGGGCAAATGGCTACACCTTC. Amino acid sequence: CATSATGANGYTF.

The chain links TRBV5-1 to TRBJ2-1, with TRBD2 matching over 14 bases. CDR3 length: 16 residues. CDR1 and CDR2 (germline): SGHRS, YFSETQ. J lost 14 bases, V lost 0 bases, and 10 bases had no gene match. The CDR3 DNA reads as TGCGCCAGCAGCTTGGCCGGGACTAGCGGGGGTAGGGCGAAGTTCTTC. This translates into CASSLAGTSGGRAKFF.

This clonotype was detected only a few times. This chain joins TRBV19 and TRBJ1-6; the D is unclear. The germline CDR1 and CDR2 sequences are LNHDA and SQIVND (reference sequence). CDR3 length equals 15 residues. V was pared by 8 bases and J by 8 bases, with 19 bases between. CDR3 nucleotide sequence: TGTGCCAGTTGCATGGGGAACTACGCGGATTCACCCCTCCACTTT. It yields the protein CASCMGNYADSPLHF.

This chain connects TRBV5-5 to TRBJ1-1; D call uncertain. The germline gives CDR1 SGHKS, CDR2 YYEKEE (reference sequence). Trimming removed 0 bases from V and 1 base from J, with 7 bases in between. This CDR3 is 14 amino acids long. In DNA, the CDR3 is TGTGCCAGCAGCTTGGAGCAGGCGAACACTGAAGCTTTCTTT. As protein: CASSLEQANTEAFF. Combining the CDR3 with reference TRBV5-5 and TRBJ1-1 gives the whole variable domain DAGVTQSPTHLIKTRGQQVTLRCSPISGHKSVSWYQQVLGQGPQFIFQYYEKEERGRGNFPDRFSARQFPNYSSELNVNALLLGDSALYLCASSLEQANTEAFFGQGTRLTVV.

Regarding this clonotype: This clone may be a read error of a much larger clone one base away. The gene calls are TRBV20-1 and TRBJ1-5; 7 nucleotides align to TRBD1. CDR1 DFQATT and CDR2 SNEGSKA come from the germline V gene (reference sequence). The CDR3 consists of 15 residues. The CDR3 loop reads CCARDSGGGSQPQHF. In DNA form, the CDR3 reads TGCTGTGCTAGAGATAGTGGAGGGGGCTCTCAGCCCCAGCATTTT.

This clonotype was counted only a few times. The chain carries TRBV10-2 and TRBJ2-5; 8 nucleotides line up with TRBD1. The CDR3 totals 15 residues. After removal of 6 bases from V and 5 bases from J, the junction contained 11 bases not matched to a gene. In germline, CDR1 is WSHSY, CDR2 SAAADI. DNA of the CDR3: TGCGCCAGCAGCGAGGACACAGGGGGGAGGGAGACCCAGTACTTC. Translated, it gives CASSEDTGGRETQYF.

The rearrangement joins TRBV12-3 or TRBV12-4 to TRBJ2-1; TRBD2 matches at 10 bases. The V gene end was trimmed by 11 bases and the J gene end by 2 bases; junction bases not matched to a gene: 21. The CDR3 totals 19 residues. CDR3 bases: TGTGCCTTCAGTTTGTACCAGCGGGGGGGCCTGGGGGCCTACAATGAGCAGTTCTTC. This translates into CAFSLYQRGGLGAYNEQFF.

CDR3 sequence: CASSLQGLVSGELFF. Written as DNA, the CDR3 is TGTGCCAGCAGTTTGCAGGGGCTGGTGTCCGGGGAGCTGTTTTTT. The chain combines TRBV28 with TRBJ2-2; possibly TRBD1 for D (6 bases). Trimming cost V 3 bases and J 6 bases, with 14 bases left between them. CDR1 and CDR2 (germline): MDHEN, SYDVKM. The CDR3 sequence is 15 residues long.

This clonotype has a handful of counts. The V call is TRBV7-9, the J call TRBJ1-4, with D hard to call. Germline CDR1 reads SEHNR; CDR2 reads FQNEAQ (reference sequence). Trimming removed 5 bases at V and 8 bases at J, with 9 bases between. The CDR3 is 12 residues long. This CDR3 reads CASSPAIEKLFF. The CDR3 DNA reads as TGTGCCAGCAGCCCGGCCATCGAAAAACTGTTTTTT.

A few counts support this clonotype. The chain uses TRBV6-1 and TRBJ1-3; no definite D call. The CDR3 extends over 17 amino acids. Germline loops: CDR1 MNHNS, CDR2 SASEGT. Trimming pared 0 bases from V and 4 bases from J, leaving 16 bases between. DNA of the CDR3: TGTGCCAGCAGTGAAGCGAGTACATCAGTCGCCGGAAACACCATATATTTT. Protein sequence: CASSEASTSVAGNTIYF.

This clonotype was seen a handful of times. The gene calls are TRBV9 and TRBJ1-6; D gene uncertain. From germline, CDR1 is SGDLS and CDR2 YYNGEE. The length of the CDR3 is 13 residues. The V end lost 3 bases, the J end lost 10 bases, and 11 bases lay between the germline ends. CDR3 residues: CASSASLGSPLHF. Here the CDR3 DNA reads TGTGCCAGCAGCGCCTCGTTGGGGTCACCCCTCCACTTT.